Given below is one TCR beta chain in context. Using immunoSEQ multiplex PCR, the repertoire was profiled, and TCRdb retains in-frame clones only, with some absent. The top ten hold 1.5% to 2% of the sample, which has 250,000 to 400,000 clones, 85% seen once. This entry comes from a study of blood T cell repertoires in COVID-19. The wider study: The analysed material was cDNA or gDNA that came from T cells, B-cell-depleted T cells, or PBMCs.

The ends lost 6 bases at V and 3 bases at J; junction bases unmatched: 7. The CDR3 extends over 14 amino acids. Germline lookup yields CDR1 KGHSH and CDR2 LQKENI. V usage is TRBV18 and J usage is TRBJ2-7; 8 bases line up with TRBD1. Sequenced material: PBMCs or T cells enriched from blood (not recorded which). The sequence was collected from a woman in her twenties or thirties who had been exposed to COVID-19. CDR3 in DNA: TGTGCCAGCTCCGCTCGGGACAGGAACTACGAGCAGTACTTC. Amino acids: CASSARDRNYEQYF.